This T cell receptor (beta chain) is from a study of cytomegalovirus exposure and HLA in healthy donors. The study's findings and limits: Three chains linked to CMV were shown in vitro to be specific for CMV antigens. Altogether, around 160 TCR beta chains were recorded as cytomegalovirus-associated.

The donors formed part of the approximately 130-subject validation cohort, distinct from the approximately 630-subject first cohort. In the case of this clone: Its cognate antigen is unknown.

TCRdb's copy holds only in-frame clones and misses some; the assay was immunoSEQ multiplex PCR. The data hold over 150,000 clones, with about 86% observed a single time. This CDR3 spans 15 amino acids. Trimming removed 6 bases at V and 0 bases at J, with 14 bases between. CDR1 is MNHEY, CDR2 SMNVEV, per germline (reference sequence). The TCR was taken from a human donor in good health. The sample comprised PBMCs. The chain uses TRBV27 and TRBJ1-1, with D possibly being TRBD1 (5 bases). The DNA for the CDR3 is TGTGCCAGCAGGAACAGGCAACCCTTGAACACTGAAGCTTTCTTT. Amino acid sequence: CASRNRQPLNTEAFF.